The T cell receptor (beta chain) described here comes from a study (TCRdb year 2016). This clonotype has a count of ten or more. The antigen it binds to is not known. No much larger clone is present one base from it, and per-base qualities are unavailable. V drops 0 bases and J drops 3 bases, leaving 12 bases in between. Counted from cysteine to phenylalanine, this CDR3 has 14 amino acids. Of all the DNA, just the CDR3 is kept, 42 bases in frame from base 1. Per the germline V gene (reference sequence), DFQATT is the CDR1 and SNEGSKA is the CDR2. The library was made by RT-PCR. The run used an Illumina MiSeq. TCRdb trimmed public reads at Q25 via fastp, called clones via MiXCR and kept in-frame beta chains. Rows matching on CDR3 protein sequence are summarized as one entry with the most common DNA and genes. The sample table lists fewer than 800,000 distinct CDR3 sequences, about 14% of them with a count of one. In total, the top ten clones hold about 3.9% of the sample.

The source material was memory CD4+ T cells from blood. In this chain, TRBV20-1 is recombined with TRBJ2-7; TRBD2 is perhaps the D gene, given 5 matching bases. This clonotype originated in a female donor in good health, serving as a healthy control. This receptor carries the CDR3 CSARDPGLFYEQYF. The DNA sequence follows: TGCAGTGCTAGAGATCCCGGACTGTTCTACGAGCAGTACTTC.